This section outlines one TCR beta chain sequence together with its context. This specimen belongs to a study of blood T cell repertoires in COVID-19. Germline loops: CDR1 SGHTA, CDR2 FQGNSA. The CDR3 sequence is 15 residues long. J gave up 7 bases and V 4 bases, and 6 bases lay outside the gene matches. Study members were between about 18 and 95 years old and lived in 20 to 25 US regions. Cohort 3 donors counted as recovered after two negative PCRs, clearance, or resolved symptoms. Per the study methods: Amplification of reference gene primers was used by the study to estimate nucleated cell counts. The data were produced by immunoSEQ multiplex PCR, yet TCRdb's version contains in-frame clones alone and is incomplete. V, J and clone size are those of that table, while D and trimming were read from the DNA. This repertoire shows roughly 160,000 clones, around 80% found once; its top ten account for approximately 13%.

This receptor was identified in a woman in her fifties or sixties who had recovered from COVID-19. Sequencing used PBMCs or T cells enriched from blood (not recorded which). The chain recombines TRBV7-2 with TRBJ2-1; TRBD2 agrees at 11 bases. Written as DNA, the CDR3 is TGTGCCAGCAGCTCCTCTAGCGGGGGGTCGAATGAGCAGTTCTTC. It encodes CASSSSSGGSNEQFF. The full variable domain, in which reference TRBV7-2 and TRBJ2-1 provide the parts outside the CDR3, is GAGVSQSPSNKVTEKGKDVELRCDPISGHTALYWYRQSLGQGLEFLIYFQGNSAPDKSGLPSDRFSAERTGGSVSTLTIQRTQQEDSAVYLCASSSSSGGSNEQFFGPGTRLTVL.